The 27 T cell receptor beta chains in this list originate from one sample, sequenced in a study of blood T cell repertoires in COVID-19. Measured with immunoSEQ multiplex PCR; TCRdb has only the in-frame clones, and not every one. The profile shows 30,000 to 40,000 clones, approximately 91% of them singletons. The sample consisted of peripheral blood. The receptors shown here come from a man between 65 and 85 years old with active COVID-19.

In this sample, this clone turned up once. The chain is built from TRBV15 and TRBJ2-5; 10 nucleotides agree with TRBD2. In germline, CDR1 is LNHNV, CDR2 YYDKDF (reference sequence). There are 16 residues in the CDR3. The V and J ends lost 4 bases and 2 bases, in that order; junction bases with no gene match: 7. The CDR3 sequence is CATSKRSGRTQETQYF. CDR3 in DNA: TGTGCCACCAGCAAGCGTAGCGGGAGGACTCAAGAGACCCAGTACTTC.

This chain connects TRBV29-1 to TRBJ2-2; 8 bases are a match to TRBD1. J was trimmed by 0 bases and V by 4 bases; bases with no gene match: 1. The V gene's germline CDR1 is SQVTM and CDR2 ANQGSEA. CDR3 length: 14 amino acids. CDR3: CSVARGPNTGELFF. DNA of the CDR3: TGCAGCGTTGCCAGGGGGCCGAACACCGGGGAGCTGTTTTTT.

This chain joins TRBV18 and TRBJ1-5; D unresolved. The V gene lost 2 bases and the J gene lost 3 bases, with 14 bases spanning the gap. The CDR3 is made up of 16 amino acids. From germline, CDR1 is KGHSH and CDR2 LQKENI. DNA for the CDR3: TGTGCCAGCTCACCAGACTTCCTCCTTAACAATCAGCCCCAGCATTTT. Translation gives CASSPDFLLNNQPQHF.

CDR3 sequence: CASSLQAGNTGELFF. CDR3 nucleotides: TGTGCCAGCAGCTTGCAGGCAGGGAACACCGGGGAGCTGTTTTTT. This chain connects TRBV7-2 to TRBJ2-2; unclear D gene. The CDR3 is made up of 15 amino acids. Germline V gene lookup returns CDR1 SGHTA and CDR2 FQGNSA. V was trimmed by 3 bases and J by 1 base, leaving 9 bases between them.

The V call is TRBV19, the J call TRBJ2-1, with D perhaps TRBD1 (5 bases). Deletions cut 7 bases from V and 9 bases from J, with 19 bases between. Germline loops: CDR1 LNHDA, CDR2 SQIVND (reference sequence). The CDR3 is made up of 14 amino acids. The CDR3 protein is CASKPGRNYGEQFF. CDR3 in DNA: TGTGCCAGTAAGCCAGGGCGAAACTACGGTGAGCAGTTCTTC.

This chain joins TRBV7-8 and TRBJ2-7; D is ambiguous. The CDR3 is 14 amino acids. The V end lost 1 base, the J end lost 3 bases, and 10 bases lay between the germline ends. Germline CDR1 is SGHVS and CDR2 is FQNEAQ. The CDR3 coding sequence is TGTGCCAGCAGCTTAGTTCGGAGTTTCTACGAGCAGTACTTC. This gives the protein CASSLVRSFYEQYF. Based on the CDR3 plus reference TRBV7-8 and TRBJ2-7, the full variable domain is GAGVSQSPRYKVAKRGQDVALRCDPISGHVSLFWYQQALGQGPEFLTYFQNEAQLDKSGLPSDRFFAERPEGSVSTLKIQRTQQEDSAVYLCASSLVRSFYEQYFGPGTRLTVT.

The rearrangement joins TRBV14 to TRBJ1-1; weak D call: TRBD1 (6 bases). Trimming took off 4 bases at V and 1 base at J, with 25 bases between the two ends. The germline V gene encodes CDR1 SGHDN and CDR2 FVKESK. The CDR3 loop spans 19 amino acids. The CDR3 loop is CASSLPRSRGNEKNTEAFF. DNA of the CDR3: TGTGCCAGCAGCCTGCCGAGGAGCAGGGGAAACGAGAAGAACACTGAAGCTTTCTTT.

The gene calls are TRBV4-2 and TRBJ2-1; 12 nucleotides match TRBD2. Germline V CDR1 and CDR2: LGHNA, YNFKEQ. V shed 7 bases, J shed 3 bases, and the junction held 7 bases outside the gene matches. The CDR3 extends over 16 amino acids. This chain's CDR3 is CASTTSLAGGYNEQFF. CDR3 nucleotide sequence: TGTGCCAGCACCACGTCACTAGCGGGAGGCTACAATGAGCAGTTCTTC.

The chain links TRBV6-2 or TRBV6-3 to TRBJ2-5; 8 bases agree with TRBD2. Trimming cost V 2 bases and J 2 bases; bases outside gene matches: 10. The CDR3 sequence is 17 residues long. CDR1 and CDR2 from the germline V gene are MNHEY and SVGEGT. The CDR3 loop reads CASSYGLVAGLQETQYF. The CDR3 DNA reads TGTGCCAGCAGTTACGGGCTGGTAGCGGGGCTACAAGAGACCCAGTACTTC.

The chain employs TRBV28 and TRBJ1-6; D gene ambiguous. The CDR3 is 17 amino acids. Per the germline V gene, CDR1 is MDHEN and CDR2 is SYDVKM. Trimming shortened V by 2 bases and J by 5 bases, and 16 bases separated the two germline ends. The CDR3 here is CASSLGLLVGNNSPLHF. CDR3 coding DNA: TGTGCCAGCAGTTTAGGACTCTTAGTTGGGAATAATTCACCCCTCCACTTT.

The rearrangement joins TRBV11-1 to TRBJ2-7, with TRBD1 as a possible D gene (6 bases). The CDR3 is 14 residues long. The V and J ends lost 4 bases and 1 base respectively, with 11 bases between them. The germline V gene has CDR1 SGHAT and CDR2 FQDESV (reference sequence). CDR3 DNA sequence: TGTGCCAGCAGCTCGCAACAGGGATCCTACGAGCAGTACTTC. Translated: CASSSQQGSYEQYF.

The chain joins TRBV10-3 to TRBJ1-3; a weak D match, TRBD1 (5 bases). The V and J ends lost 6 bases and 0 bases respectively, with 15 bases between them. In germline, CDR1 is ENHRY, CDR2 SYGVKD. The CDR3 spans 16 residues. The CDR3 loop is CAISPWTQSSGNTIYF. CDR3 coding DNA: TGTGCCATCAGCCCTTGGACACAATCCTCTGGAAACACCATATATTTT.

The chain is built from TRBV15 and TRBJ2-7; no definite D call. V gave up 5 bases and J gave up 5 bases, with 7 bases separating them. The CDR3 loop spans 11 amino acids. Germline loops: CDR1 LNHNV, CDR2 YYDKDF (reference sequence). The CDR3 loop reads CATSSSNEQYF. The CDR3 DNA is TGTGCCACCAGCTCCAGTAACGAGCAGTACTTC. The whole variable domain, filled in from reference TRBV15 and TRBJ2-7, reads DAMVIQNPRYQVTQFGKPVTLSCSQTLNHNVMYWYQQKSSQAPKLLFHYYDKDFNNEADTPDNFQSRRPNTSFCFLDIRSPGLGDTAMYLCATSSSNEQYFGPGTRLTVT.

The rearrangement links TRBV27 to TRBJ2-3, with 11 bases lining up with TRBD1. The CDR3 totals 14 residues. The V segment lost 8 bases and the J segment 6 bases; nucleotides outside the gene matches: 7. In germline, CDR1 is MNHEY, CDR2 SMNVEV (reference sequence). The CDR3 sequence: CASGGTGGLDTQYF. The CDR3 nucleotides are TGTGCCAGCGGGGGGACAGGGGGGTTGGATACGCAGTATTTT.

The J gene is TRBJ2-7, the V gene TRBV7-8; 7 nucleotides match TRBD2. Trimming at V came to 5 bases and at J to 2 bases, leaving 6 bases not matched to a gene. The CDR3 has 14 residues. The germline V gene has CDR1 SGHVS and CDR2 FQNEAQ. The CDR3 loop is CASSDSSGAYEQYF. Here the CDR3 DNA reads TGTGCCAGCAGCGACTCTAGCGGAGCCTACGAGCAGTACTTC. Complete variable domain (other parts from reference TRBV7-8 and TRBJ2-7): GAGVSQSPRYKVAKRGQDVALRCDPISGHVSLFWYQQALGQGPEFLTYFQNEAQLDKSGLPSDRFFAERPEGSVSTLKIQRTQQEDSAVYLCASSDSSGAYEQYFGPGTRLTVT.

J is TRBJ1-1 and V is TRBV19; possibly TRBD1 for D (5 bases). The V end lost 5 bases, the J end lost 6 bases, and 10 bases lay between the germline ends. Germline V gene sequence: CDR1 LNHDA, CDR2 SQIVND (reference sequence). The CDR3 spans 12 residues. The CDR3 bases are TGTGCCAGTAGTGGGACTTTCGCTGAAGCTTTCTTT. Translation gives CASSGTFAEAFF.

J is TRBJ1-1 and V is TRBV5-1, with D perhaps matching TRBD1 (5 bases). The CDR3 contains 15 residues. V was trimmed by 0 bases and J by 1 base, leaving 10 bases between them. The germline V gene encodes CDR1 SGHRS and CDR2 YFSETQ. CDR3 sequence reads: CASSLDVQENTEAFF. The CDR3 DNA reads TGCGCCAGCAGCTTGGACGTACAGGAGAACACTGAAGCTTTCTTT. Complete variable domain (other parts from reference TRBV5-1 and TRBJ1-1): KAGVTQTPRYLIKTRGQQVTLSCSPISGHRSVSWYQQTPGQGLQFLFEYFSETQRNKGNFPGRFSGRQFSNSRSEMNVSTLELGDSALYLCASSLDVQENTEAFFGQGTRLTVV.

Only one count was recorded for this clone. The chain uses TRBV19 and TRBJ2-7; TRBD1 matches at 11 bases. Per germline, CDR1 LNHDA and CDR2 SQIVND (reference sequence). The CDR3 is made up of 14 amino acids. V trimming: 6 bases; J trimming: 3 bases; junction bases outside the gene matches: 4. The CDR3 reads CASSLGTGGYEQYF. CDR3 in DNA: TGTGCCAGTAGCCTCGGGACAGGGGGCTACGAGCAGTACTTC.

This clone was observed a handful of times. The V call is TRBV6-4, the J call TRBJ2-2; TRBD2 matches 8 bases. Looked up from germline, CDR1 is MRHNA and CDR2 is SNTAGT. CDR3 length equals 17 residues. After removal of 0 bases from V and 2 bases from J, the junction contained 5 bases not matched to a gene. The CDR3 nucleotides read TGTGCCAGCAGTGACTCGTTTAGCGGGGATAACACCGGGGAGCTGTTTTTT. It yields the protein CASSDSFSGDNTGELFF.

This clone was observed once. V gene TRBV16 combines with J gene TRBJ1-1, with TRBD1 as a possible D gene (6 bases). Germline V lookup: CDR1 KGHSY, CDR2 FQNENV. The CDR3 spans 15 residues. V was pared by 4 bases and J by 8 bases, with 20 bases between. CDR3 bases: TGTGCCAGCAGCCGCCGGGGGGGGCTTCCCGAGGAAGCTTTCTTT. This sequence encodes CASSRRGGLPEEAFF.

J is TRBJ2-7 and V is TRBV6-5; maybe TRBD2 (5 bases). Germline V gene data show CDR1 as MNHEY and CDR2 as SVGAGI. The V end lost 0 bases, the J end lost 3 bases, and 12 bases lay between the germline ends. The CDR3 spans 15 residues. CDR3 nucleotide sequence: TGTGCCAGCAGTTACTCGGTTTCAGCGGACTACGAGCAGTACTTC. Its protein product is CASSYSVSADYEQYF.

The gene calls are TRBV7-2 and TRBJ1-1; a weak D match, TRBD1 (6 bases). CDR1 is SGHTA and CDR2 is FQGNSA in the germline V gene. The CDR3 extends over 14 amino acids. The ends were cut back, 4 bases at V and 2 bases at J, with 11 bases in the middle. The CDR3 DNA is TGTGCCAGCAGCTCAGTACAGGGTAACACTGAAGCTTTCTTT. Its translation: CASSSVQGNTEAFF.

The J gene is TRBJ1-3, the V gene TRBV28; D is perhaps TRBD1 (5 bases). The CDR3 spans 13 residues. Trimming shortened V by 3 bases and J by 4 bases, and 7 bases separated the two germline ends. The germline CDR1 and CDR2 sequences are MDHEN and SYDVKM. CDR3: CASSFPGGNTIYF. In DNA, the CDR3 is TGTGCCAGCAGTTTCCCAGGGGGAAACACCATATATTTT.

The chain links TRBV5-1 to TRBJ1-3; D may be TRBD1 (5 bases). This CDR3 has 15 amino acids. Trimming removed 0 bases at V and 0 bases at J, with 7 bases between. Germline V gene lookup returns CDR1 SGHRS and CDR2 YFSETQ. In DNA, the CDR3 is TGCGCCAGCAGCTTGGCCCAGGGCTCTGGAAACACCATATATTTT. Translated, it gives CASSLAQGSGNTIYF.

The V and J genes are TRBV6-6 and TRBJ2-2, with TRBD1 matching over 9 bases. Trimming removed 8 bases from V and 3 bases from J; junction bases left unmatched: 10. This CDR3 contains 16 residues. Per germline, CDR1 MNHNY and CDR2 SVGAGI (reference sequence). The CDR3 bases are TGTGCCAGCGCAGACCACAGGGGGCGGGACACCGGGGAGCTGTTTTTT. Translated, it gives CASADHRGRDTGELFF.

J is TRBJ2-1 and V is TRBV5-4, with 8 nucleotides matching TRBD2. Germline V CDR1 and CDR2: SGHNT, YYREEE (reference sequence). There are 16 residues in the CDR3. V shed 4 bases and J 9 bases; nucleotides not matched to a gene: 15. In nucleotides, the CDR3 is TGTGCCAGCAGCCCGTCGCCCAGCGGGAGTTCCGGTGAGCAGTTCTTC. This encodes CASSPSPSGSSGEQFF. Variable domain in full (rest from reference TRBV5-4 and TRBJ2-1): ETGVTQSPTHLIKTRGQQVTLRCSSQSGHNTVSWYQQALGQGPQFIFQYYREEENGRGNFPPRFSGLQFPNYSSELNVNALELDDSALYLCASSPSPSGSSGEQFFGPGTRLTVL.

The J gene is TRBJ2-7, the V gene TRBV28; no reliable D call. The V and J ends lost 2 bases and 3 bases respectively, with 17 bases between them. This CDR3 is built from 16 residues. Germline V CDR1 and CDR2: MDHEN, SYDVKM. CDR3 nucleotides: TGTGCCAGCAGTTTAAACAGAATCTCCAACCTCTACGAGCAGTACTTC. It is translated as CASSLNRISNLYEQYF. Supplemented by reference TRBV28 and TRBJ2-7, the full variable domain reads DVKVTQSSRYLVKRTGEKVFLECVQDMDHENMFWYRQDPGLGLRLIYFSYDVKMKEKGDIPEGYSVSREKKERFSLILESASTNQTSMYLCASSLNRISNLYEQYFGPGTRLTVT.